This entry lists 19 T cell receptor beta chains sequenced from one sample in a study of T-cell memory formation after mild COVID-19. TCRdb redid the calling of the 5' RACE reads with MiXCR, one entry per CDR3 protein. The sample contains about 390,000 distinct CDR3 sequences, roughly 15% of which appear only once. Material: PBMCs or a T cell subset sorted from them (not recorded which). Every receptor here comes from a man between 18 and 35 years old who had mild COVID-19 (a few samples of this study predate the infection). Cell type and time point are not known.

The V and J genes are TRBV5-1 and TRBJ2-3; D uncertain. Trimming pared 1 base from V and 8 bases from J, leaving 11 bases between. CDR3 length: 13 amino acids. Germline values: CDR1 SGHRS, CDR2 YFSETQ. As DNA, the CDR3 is TGCGCCAGCAGCTTGAGTTGGTTGTCTACGCAGTATTTT. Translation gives CASSLSWLSTQYF. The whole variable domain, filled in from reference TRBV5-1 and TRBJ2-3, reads KAGVTQTPRYLIKTRGQQVTLSCSPISGHRSVSWYQQTPGQGLQFLFEYFSETQRNKGNFPGRFSGRQFSNSRSEMNVSTLELGDSALYLCASSLSWLSTQYFGPGTRLTVL.

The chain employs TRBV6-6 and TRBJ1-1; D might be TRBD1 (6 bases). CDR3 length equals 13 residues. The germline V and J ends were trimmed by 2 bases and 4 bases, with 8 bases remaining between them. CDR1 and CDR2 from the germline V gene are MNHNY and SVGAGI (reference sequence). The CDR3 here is CASSYRGSTEAFF. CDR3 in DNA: TGTGCCAGCAGTTACAGGGGGAGCACTGAAGCTTTCTTT.

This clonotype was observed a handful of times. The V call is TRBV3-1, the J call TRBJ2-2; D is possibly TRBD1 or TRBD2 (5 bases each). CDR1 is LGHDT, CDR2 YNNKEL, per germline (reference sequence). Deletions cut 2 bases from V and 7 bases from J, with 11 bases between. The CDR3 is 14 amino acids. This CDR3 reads CASSQREGHGELFF. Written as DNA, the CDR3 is TGTGCCAGCAGCCAACGAGAGGGGCACGGGGAGCTGTTTTTT.

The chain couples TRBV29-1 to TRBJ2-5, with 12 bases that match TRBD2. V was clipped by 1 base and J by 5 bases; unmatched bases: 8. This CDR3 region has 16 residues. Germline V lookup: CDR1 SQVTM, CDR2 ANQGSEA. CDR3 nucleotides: TGCAGCGTTGAAGTCTCGACTAGCGGGGGCGGGGAGACCCAGTACTTC. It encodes CSVEVSTSGGGETQYF. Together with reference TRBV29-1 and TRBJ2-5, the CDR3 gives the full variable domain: SAVISQKPSRDICQRGTSLTIQCQVDSQVTMMFWYRQQPGQSLTLIATANQGSEATYESGFVIDKFPISRPNLTFSTLTVSNMSPEDSSIYLCSVEVSTSGGGETQYFGPGTRLLVL.

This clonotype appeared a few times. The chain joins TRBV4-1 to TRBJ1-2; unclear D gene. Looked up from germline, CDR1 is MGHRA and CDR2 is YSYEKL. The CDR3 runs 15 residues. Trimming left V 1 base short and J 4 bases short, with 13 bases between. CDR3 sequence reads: CASSQGGREFYGYTF. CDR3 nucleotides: TGCGCCAGCAGCCAAGGAGGCAGAGAGTTCTATGGCTACACCTTC.

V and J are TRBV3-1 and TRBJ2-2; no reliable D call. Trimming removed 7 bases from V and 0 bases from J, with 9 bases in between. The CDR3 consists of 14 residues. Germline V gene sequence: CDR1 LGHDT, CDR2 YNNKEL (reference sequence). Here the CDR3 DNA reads TGTGCCAGCATGGGCGGCGCGAACACCGGGGAGCTGTTTTTT. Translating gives CASMGGANTGELFF.

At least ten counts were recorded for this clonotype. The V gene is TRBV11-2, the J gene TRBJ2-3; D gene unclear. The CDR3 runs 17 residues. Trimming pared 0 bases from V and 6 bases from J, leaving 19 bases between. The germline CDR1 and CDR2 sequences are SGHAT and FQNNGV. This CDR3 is CASSLDSSPFGSDTQYF. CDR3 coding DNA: TGTGCCAGCAGCTTAGATTCGTCCCCCTTTGGGTCCGATACGCAGTATTTT.

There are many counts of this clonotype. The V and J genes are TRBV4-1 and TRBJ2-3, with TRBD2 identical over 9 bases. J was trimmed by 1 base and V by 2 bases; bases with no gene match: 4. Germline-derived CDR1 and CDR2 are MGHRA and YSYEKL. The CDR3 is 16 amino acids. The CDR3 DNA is TGCGCCAGCAGCCAACGTTTAGCGGGGGGCACAGATACGCAGTATTTT. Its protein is CASSQRLAGGTDTQYF.

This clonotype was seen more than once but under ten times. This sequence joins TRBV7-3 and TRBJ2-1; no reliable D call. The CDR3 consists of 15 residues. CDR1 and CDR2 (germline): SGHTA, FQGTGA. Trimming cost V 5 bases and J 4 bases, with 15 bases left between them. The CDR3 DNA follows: TGTGCCAGCAGCCGATCGGACGGCAGTTACAATGAGCAGTTCTTC. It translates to CASSRSDGSYNEQFF.

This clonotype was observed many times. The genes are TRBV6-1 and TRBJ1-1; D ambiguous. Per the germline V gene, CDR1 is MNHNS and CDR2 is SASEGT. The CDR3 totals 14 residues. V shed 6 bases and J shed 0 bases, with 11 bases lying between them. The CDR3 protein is CASSPRTVNTEAFF. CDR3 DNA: TGTGCCAGCAGCCCGCGGACTGTGAACACTGAAGCTTTCTTT.

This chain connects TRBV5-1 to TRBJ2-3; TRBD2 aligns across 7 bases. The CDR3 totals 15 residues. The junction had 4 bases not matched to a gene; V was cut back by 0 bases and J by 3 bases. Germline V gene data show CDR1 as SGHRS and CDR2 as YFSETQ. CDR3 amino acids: CASSLAGGWTDTQYF. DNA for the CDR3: TGCGCCAGCAGCTTGGCCGGGGGGTGGACAGATACGCAGTATTTT.

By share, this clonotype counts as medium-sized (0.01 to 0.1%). CDR3 nucleotide sequence: TGTGCCAGCAGTGCAGGGGGCGGGTCCCAGTACTTC. As protein: CASSAGGGSQYF. The chain joins TRBV6-6 to TRBJ2-5; 8 nucleotides align to TRBD1. V was clipped by 5 bases and J by 9 bases; unmatched bases: 5. Looked up from germline, CDR1 is MNHNY and CDR2 is SVGAGI (reference sequence). The CDR3 loop spans 12 amino acids.

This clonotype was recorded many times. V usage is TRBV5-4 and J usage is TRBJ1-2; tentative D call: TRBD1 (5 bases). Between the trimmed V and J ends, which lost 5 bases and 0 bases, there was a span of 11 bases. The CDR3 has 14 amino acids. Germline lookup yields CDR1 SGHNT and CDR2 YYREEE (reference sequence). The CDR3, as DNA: TGTGCCAGCAGGGGGACCGAGACTAACTATGGCTACACCTTC. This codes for CASRGTETNYGYTF.

CDR3 nucleotide sequence: TGTGCCAGCAGCCCGGGGACAGGGGGAACTGAGACCCAGTACTTC. The encoded protein is CASSPGTGGTETQYF. The rearrangement uses TRBV7-2 and TRBJ2-5; 11 nucleotides agree with TRBD1. Germline CDR1 reads SGHTA; CDR2 reads FQGNSA. With V trimmed by 5 bases and J by 5 bases, 7 bases remained unmatched. The CDR3 runs to 15 residues.

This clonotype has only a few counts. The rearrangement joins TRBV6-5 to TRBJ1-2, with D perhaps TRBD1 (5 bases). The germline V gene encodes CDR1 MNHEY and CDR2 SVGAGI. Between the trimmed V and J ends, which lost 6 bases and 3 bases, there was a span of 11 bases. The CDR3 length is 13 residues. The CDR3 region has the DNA TGTGCCAGCAGGGGAATGGGGGACTATGGCTACACCTTC. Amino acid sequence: CASRGMGDYGYTF.

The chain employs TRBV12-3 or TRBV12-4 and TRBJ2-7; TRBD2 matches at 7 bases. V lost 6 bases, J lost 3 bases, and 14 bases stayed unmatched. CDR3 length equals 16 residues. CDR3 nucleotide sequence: TGTGCCAGCAGCCTTGGGTCGGGGGGACGTAACTACGAGCAGTACTTC. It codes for CASSLGSGGRNYEQYF.

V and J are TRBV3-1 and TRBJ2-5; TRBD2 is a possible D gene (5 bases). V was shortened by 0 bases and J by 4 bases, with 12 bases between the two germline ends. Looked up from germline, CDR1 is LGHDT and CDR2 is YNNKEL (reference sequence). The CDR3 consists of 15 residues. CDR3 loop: CASSQELGRVETQYF. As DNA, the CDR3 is TGTGCCAGCAGCCAAGAACTAGGCAGAGTAGAGACCCAGTACTTC.

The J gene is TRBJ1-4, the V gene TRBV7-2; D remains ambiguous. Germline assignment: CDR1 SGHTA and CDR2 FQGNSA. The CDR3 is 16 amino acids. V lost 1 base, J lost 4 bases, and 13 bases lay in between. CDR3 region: CASSLGVSRNNEKLFF. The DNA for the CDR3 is TGTGCCAGCAGCTTAGGGGTGAGCCGTAATAATGAAAAACTGTTTTTT.

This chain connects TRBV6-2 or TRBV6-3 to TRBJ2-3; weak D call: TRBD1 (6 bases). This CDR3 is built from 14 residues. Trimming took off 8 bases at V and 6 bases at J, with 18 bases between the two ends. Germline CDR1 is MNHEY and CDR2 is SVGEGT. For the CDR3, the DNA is TGTGCCAGCGGGTTCCGGGCCGGACAGGATACGCAGTATTTT. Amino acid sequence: CASGFRAGQDTQYF.